The source of this T cell receptor (beta chain) is a study of response to subunit inactivated influenza vaccine. This CDR3 is 14 amino acids long. V dropped 10 bases and J dropped 0; count of bases not matched to a gene: 4. Germline CDR1 reads MNHNS; CDR2 reads SASEGT. Study results and caveats: The authors proposed limited new T cell recruitment per seasonal influenza vaccination.

As regards this clonotype: The antigen remains undetermined.

TCRdb reprocessed the RT-PCR reads via MiXCR and lists one record per CDR3 protein. The sample includes approximately 520,000 distinct CDR3 sequences, 16% seen only once; the top ten take 3% to 3.5%. Here the sequenced sample was CD4+ T cells sorted from PBMCs, taken approximately 25 months after vaccination. The chain employs TRBV6-1 and TRBJ2-7; TRBD2 matches 12 bases. The origin of this receptor is a man aged 50 to 75 who received an inactivated influenza vaccine. CDR3 bases: TGTGCCACGTCACTAGCGGGAGGCTCCTACGAGCAGTACTTC. Amino acids: CATSLAGGSYEQYF.